Listed below are T cell receptor beta chains from one sample, sequenced in a study of blood T cells in healthy people across ages. TCRdb itself ran the 5' RACE reads through MiXCR, one entry per CDR3 protein. The sample carries about 1,000,000 distinct CDR3 sequences, under 45% recorded once. The sequenced sample was blood. Receptors were obtained from a woman aged 55-69 years in good health. Each CDR3 is given with its conserved first and last residue. A D gene is named only where the DNA matches it firmly. Rows give clone size only sometimes, using once, few, many, or a class for an expanded clone.

>TRBV23-1|TRBJ2-5|TRBD1|NA
TGCGCCAGCAACACCACCATCGAGACAGGGTGGGAGACCCAGTACTTC
CASNTTIETGWETQYF
>TRBV15|TRBJ2-7|TRBD2|many
TGTGCCACCAGCAGATCGGGACTAGCGGTCGCCTACGAGCAGTACTTC
CATSRSGLAVAYEQYF
>TRBV5-1|TRBJ2-7|NA|few
TGCGCCAGCAGCTCCACGGACATTATATACGAGCAGTACTTC
CASSSTDIIYEQYF
>TRBV20-1|TRBJ2-1|TRBD1|many
TGCAGTGCTAGAACCCAAGACAGGGGTGATTACAATGAGCAGTTCTTC
CSARTQDRGDYNEQFF
>TRBV20-1|TRBJ1-6|TRBD1|NA
TGCAGTGCCAACAGGGGGCCAAGGTCACCCCTCCACTTT
CSANRGPRSPLHF
>TRBV2|TRBJ2-3|NA|NA
TGTGCCAGCAGTGAAACGGCTAGCAGAGAAACGGGTACGCAGTATTTT
CASSETASRETGTQYF
>TRBV29-1|TRBJ2-7|TRBD1|few
TGCAGCGTTGAAGATCCTAACACGACAGGGGCTGCCTACGAGCAGTACTTC
CSVEDPNTTGAAYEQYF
>TRBV29-1|TRBJ2-7|TRBD2|NA
TGCAGCGTTGAGTTAGCGGGAGGCCTCTACGAGCAGTACTTC
CSVELAGGLYEQYF
>TRBV12-3/TRBV12-4|TRBJ2-1|NA|NA
TGTGCCAGCAGTCCGCACCGGGGTACGAATGAGCAGTTCTTC
CASSPHRGTNEQFF
>TRBV27|TRBJ2-7|NA|NA
TGTGCCAGCAGTTCCCAGGGTCAGGGCTCCTACGAGCAGTACTTC
CASSSQGQGSYEQYF
>TRBV4-2|TRBJ1-4|NA|NA
TGTGCCAGCAGCCACCCCGGGATCCATACCTCAAGGGGGAATGAAAAACTGTTTTTT
CASSHPGIHTSRGNEKLFF
>TRBV6-2/TRBV6-3|TRBJ2-1|TRBD1|few
TGTGCCAGCAGTTACCCCGGACAGGGGGCGCGCAATGAGCAGTTCTTC
CASSYPGQGARNEQFF
>TRBV20-1|TRBJ2-1|TRBD2|NA
TGCAGTGCTAGAGTAGCGGGAGGATGGGACAATGAGCAGTTCTTC
CSARVAGGWDNEQFF
>TRBV27|TRBJ1-5|NA|NA
TGTGCCAGCAGGCCCCTCGGTACAGGGCCAAGCAATCAGCCCCAGCATTTT
CASRPLGTGPSNQPQHF
>TRBV3-1|TRBJ1-4|TRBD1|NA
TGTGCCAGCAGTGCGGGACAGCATGCAACTAATGAAAAACTGTTTTTT
CASSAGQHATNEKLFF
>TRBV12-3/TRBV12-4|TRBJ1-2|TRBD1|few
TGTGCCAGCAGTCGAGTAGGGACAGGGGGCAGAGGCTACACCTTC
CASSRVGTGGRGYTF
>TRBV6-1|TRBJ1-5|NA|NA
TGTACCAGCAGTGTCTTGAATCAGGGCAATCAGCCCCAGCATTTT
CTSSVLNQGNQPQHF
>TRBV4-2|TRBJ1-1|NA|NA
TGTGCCAGCAGCTTAGGACACAGGAACACTGAAGCTTTCTTT
CASSLGHRNTEAFF
>TRBV6-7|TRBJ1-2|NA|NA
TGTGCCAGCACCGTATCCTCCTGGGTATCCGGGTTCAATATTAGCCACTATGGCTACACCTTC
CASTVSSWVSGFNISHYGYTF
>TRBV27|TRBJ2-5|TRBD2|few
TGTGCCAGCAGTCGCGATGCCAGACTAGCCCCAGAGACCCAGTACTTC
CASSRDARLAPETQYF
>TRBV29-1|TRBJ1-1|NA|NA
TGCAGAGACCTCCTTTTCCCCGCTTCGACGGAAGCTTTCTTT
CRDLLFPASTEAFF
>TRBV7-8|TRBJ2-4|TRBD1|NA
TGTGCCAGCAGCTTAGCGGGGGGGACAGGGGTATATCCTTCGGCCAAAAACATTCAGTACTTC
CASSLAGGTGVYPSAKNIQYF
>TRBV11-2|TRBJ2-3|TRBD1|few
TGTGCCAGCAGCTTTTCCCAGCACAGGGGGGTGACAGATACGCAGTATTTT
CASSFSQHRGVTDTQYF
>TRBV29-1|TRBJ2-1|TRBD2|few
TGCAGCGGTGGACTAGGTTTCAATGAGCAGTTCTTC
CSGGLGFNEQFF
>TRBV12-3/TRBV12-4|TRBJ2-7|NA|NA
TGTGCCAGCAGTAAAGCAAGGGTATGGTACGAGCAGTACTTC
CASSKARVWYEQYF
>TRBV6-5|TRBJ1-2|NA|NA
TGTGCCAGCAGTTACTCCGGGGAGCCCCGCTATGGCTACACCTTC
CASSYSGEPRYGYTF
>TRBV20-1|TRBJ2-5|TRBD1|NA
TGCAGTGCCCCCACATATACAGGGGCCGAGACCCAGTACTTC
CSAPTYTGAETQYF
>TRBV12-3/TRBV12-4|TRBJ2-3|TRBD2|NA
TGTGCCAGCAGCGCCCTAGCGGTTACCACAGATACGCAGTATTTT
CASSALAVTTDTQYF
>TRBV6-5|TRBJ2-7|NA|NA
TGTGCCAGCAGTTACCGGCTAGCCGCCGTCGAGCAGTACTTC
CASSYRLAAVEQYF
>TRBV5-1|TRBJ2-1|TRBD2|NA
TGCGCCAGCAGCATTAGCGGGAGCGGCTACAATGAGCAGTTCTTC
CASSISGSGYNEQFF
>TRBV11-2|TRBJ2-7|NA|NA
TGTGCCAGCAGACTTAGGGTACACGAGCAGTACTTC
CASRLRVHEQYF
>TRBV6-5|TRBJ2-1|TRBD1|few
TGTGCCAGCAGCCCACAGGGGGCGTCCTACAATGAGCAGTTCTTC
CASSPQGASYNEQFF
>TRBV20-1|TRBJ1-2|NA|few
TGCAGTGCTAGAAGCTTACCCTATGGCTACACCTTC
CSARSLPYGYTF
>TRBV29-1|TRBJ2-7|NA|NA
TGCAGCGTTGTGAGCCGGAGCTCCTACGAGCAGTACTTC
CSVVSRSSYEQYF
>TRBV29-1|TRBJ2-5|NA|NA
TGCAGCGTTGAAAAAGGGGTCGATGAGCAGTACTTC
CSVEKGVDEQYF
>TRBV5-4|TRBJ2-5|TRBD1|NA
TGTGCCAGCAGCTCATCCAGGGACAGCCAAGAGACCCCGTACTTC
CASSSSRDSQETPYF
>TRBV20-1|TRBJ2-3|TRBD2|NA
TGCAGTGCTAGAGCCCGATCTAGCGGGAGTTCGCAGTATTTT
CSARARSSGSSQYF
>TRBV20-1|TRBJ2-3|TRBD2|NA
TGCAGTGCTGGCCCGACTAGCGGGGCCCACACAGATACGCAGTATTTT
CSAGPTSGAHTDTQYF
>TRBV12-3/TRBV12-4|TRBJ2-1|NA|NA
TGTGCCAGCAGTTCCCCCGGACCATACAATGAGCAGTTCTTC
CASSSPGPYNEQFF
>TRBV7-6|TRBJ2-7|NA|NA
TGTGCCAGCAGCTTAGTGTCAACGAGCTCCTACAATGAGCAGTACTTC
CASSLVSTSSYNEQYF
>TRBV6-5|TRBJ2-3|TRBD2|NA
TGTGCCAGCAGTTACGCGGGACTAAGGGATACGCAGTATTTT
CASSYAGLRDTQYF
>TRBV12-3/TRBV12-4|TRBJ2-7|NA|NA
TGTGCCAGCAGATCCTCGACAGTAGAGCAGTACTTC
CASRSSTVEQYF
>TRBV2|TRBJ2-7|NA|few
TGTGCCAGCAAGGGAAGACTCTACGAGCAGTACTTC
CASKGRLYEQYF
>TRBV27|TRBJ2-7|NA|NA
TGTGCCAGCAGTGTCGGGTTATACTACGAGCAGTACTTC
CASSVGLYYEQYF
>TRBV18|TRBJ2-5|TRBD1|few
TGTGCCAGCTCACTACAGGGGGCCTTAGAGACCCAGTACTTC
CASSLQGALETQYF
>TRBV27|TRBJ2-1|NA|NA
TGTGCCAGCAGTATCTCGTTCTACAATGAGCAGTTCTTC
CASSISFYNEQFF
>TRBV6-6|TRBJ1-2|TRBD1|NA
TGTGCCAGCAGTAACGGACAGGGGGGGGGCTACACCTTC
CASSNGQGGGYTF
>TRBV21-1|TRBJ2-7|NA|NA
TGTGCCAGCAGCAATTCTCAGATTAGAACTTACGAGCAGTACTTC
CASSNSQIRTYEQYF
>TRBV21-1|TRBJ2-7|NA|NA
TGTGCCAGCAGCAAAGGCTGGGACAGGGGGCCGGTCGAGCAGTACTTC
CASSKGWDRGPVEQYF
>TRBV27|TRBJ2-7|NA|NA
TGTGCCAGCAGTCGCAACGGACAGCGGGATAGACCTTACGAGCAGTACTTC
CASSRNGQRDRPYEQYF
>TRBV7-9|TRBJ1-1|NA|NA
TGTACCAGCAGCGCCCGACAGATTAACACTGAAGCTTTCTTT
CTSSARQINTEAFF
>TRBV11-2|TRBJ2-1|NA|NA
TGTGCCAGCAGCTTATGGTCACTAGTCAAAACCTACAATGAGCAGTTCTTC
CASSLWSLVKTYNEQFF